The source of this T cell receptor beta chain is a study of technical replicates of blood from a few donors. The length of the CDR3 is 12 residues. Germline CDR1 and CDR2: SNHLY and FYNNEI. V trimming: 10 bases; J trimming: 7 bases; junction bases outside the gene matches: 5. Sequencing was performed with immunoSEQ multiplex PCR; in TCRdb, only in-frame clones are kept and a portion is missing. This table holds tens of thousands of clones, about 90% found once. The origin of this receptor is a human donor in good health. The chain combines TRBV2 with TRBJ1-5; 9 bases are a match to TRBD1. Sequencing used T cells isolated from PBMCs. As DNA, the CDR3 is TGTGCCAACAGGGGGCAGCGACAGCCCCAGCATTTT. Translated: CANRGQRQPQHF.